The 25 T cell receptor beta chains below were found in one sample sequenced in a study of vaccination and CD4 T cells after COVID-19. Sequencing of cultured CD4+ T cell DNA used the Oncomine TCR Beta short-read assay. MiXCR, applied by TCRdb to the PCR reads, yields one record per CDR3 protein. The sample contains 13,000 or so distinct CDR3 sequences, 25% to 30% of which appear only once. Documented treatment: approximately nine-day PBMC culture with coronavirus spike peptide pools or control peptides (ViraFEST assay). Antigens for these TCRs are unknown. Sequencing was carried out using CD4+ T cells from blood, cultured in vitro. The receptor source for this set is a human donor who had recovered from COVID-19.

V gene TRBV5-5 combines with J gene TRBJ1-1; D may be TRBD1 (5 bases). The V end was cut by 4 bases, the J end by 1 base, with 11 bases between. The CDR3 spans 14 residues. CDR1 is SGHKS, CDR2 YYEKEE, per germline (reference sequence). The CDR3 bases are TGTGCCAGCAGCCCGGGACGGACGAACACTGAAGCTTTCTTT. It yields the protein CASSPGRTNTEAFF.

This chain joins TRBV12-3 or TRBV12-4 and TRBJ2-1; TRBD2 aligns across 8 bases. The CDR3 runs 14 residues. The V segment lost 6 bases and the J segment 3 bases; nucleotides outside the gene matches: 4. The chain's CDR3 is CASSGGAFYNEQFF. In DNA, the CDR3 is TGTGCCAGCAGCGGGGGGGCCTTCTACAATGAGCAGTTCTTC.

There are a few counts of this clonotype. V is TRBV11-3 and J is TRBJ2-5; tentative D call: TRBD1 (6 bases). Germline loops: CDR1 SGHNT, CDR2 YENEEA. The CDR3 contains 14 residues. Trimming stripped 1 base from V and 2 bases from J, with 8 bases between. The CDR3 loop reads CASSLVGTQETQYF. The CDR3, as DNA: TGTGCCAGCAGCTTAGTCGGGACACAAGAGACCCAGTACTTC. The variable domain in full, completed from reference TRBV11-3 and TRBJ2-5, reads EAGVVQSPRYKIIEKKQPVAFWCNPISGHNTLYWYLQNLGQGPELLIRYENEEAVDDSQLPKDRFSAERLKGVDSTLKIQPAELGDSAVYLCASSLVGTQETQYFGPGTRLLVL.

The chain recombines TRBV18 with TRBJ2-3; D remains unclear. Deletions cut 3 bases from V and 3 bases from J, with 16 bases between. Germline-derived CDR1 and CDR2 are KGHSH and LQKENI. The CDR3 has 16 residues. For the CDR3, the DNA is TGTGCCAGCTCACCCTCCCTGAGCGCCGGTACAGATACGCAGTATTTT. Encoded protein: CASSPSLSAGTDTQYF.

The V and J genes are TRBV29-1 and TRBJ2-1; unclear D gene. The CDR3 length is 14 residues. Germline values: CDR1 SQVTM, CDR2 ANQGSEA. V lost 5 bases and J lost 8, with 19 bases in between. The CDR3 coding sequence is TGCAGCGTTTACGGTCCGGTAGTCCCCCATGAGCAGTTCTTC. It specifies CSVYGPVVPHEQFF.

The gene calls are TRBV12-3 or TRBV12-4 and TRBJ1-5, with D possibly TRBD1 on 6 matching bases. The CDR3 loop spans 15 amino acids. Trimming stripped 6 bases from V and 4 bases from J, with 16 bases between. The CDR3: CASSKNQGQNQPQHF. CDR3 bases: TGTGCCAGCAGCAAAAACCAAGGACAGAATCAGCCCCAGCATTTT.

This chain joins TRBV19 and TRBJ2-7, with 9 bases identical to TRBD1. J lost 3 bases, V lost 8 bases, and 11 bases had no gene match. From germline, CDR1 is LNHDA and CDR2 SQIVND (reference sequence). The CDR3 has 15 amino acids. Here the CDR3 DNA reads TGTGCCAGTGCAAACCGGGACAGGGCTATCTACGAGCAGTACTTC. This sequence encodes CASANRDRAIYEQYF.

The CDR3 DNA reads as TGTGCCAGCAGCTCGACCTATAGCACAGATACGCAGTATTTT. As protein: CASSSTYSTDTQYF. The chain recombines TRBV9 with TRBJ2-3; no definite D call. Germline CDR1 is SGDLS and CDR2 is YYNGEE. The CDR3 totals 14 residues. V lost 4 bases and J 0 bases, leaving 9 bases between the germline ends.

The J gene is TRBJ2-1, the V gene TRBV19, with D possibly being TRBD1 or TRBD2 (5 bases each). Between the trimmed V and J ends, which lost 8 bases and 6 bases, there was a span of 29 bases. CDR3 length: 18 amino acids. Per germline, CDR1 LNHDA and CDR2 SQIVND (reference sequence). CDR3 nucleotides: TGTGCCAGTGGACCCTTAGAGGGGTTCCTTTTCTCGGGCAATGAGCAGTTCTTC. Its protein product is CASGPLEGFLFSGNEQFF.

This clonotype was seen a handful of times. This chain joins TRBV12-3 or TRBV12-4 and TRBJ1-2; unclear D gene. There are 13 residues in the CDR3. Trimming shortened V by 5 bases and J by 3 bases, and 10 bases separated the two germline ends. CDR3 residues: CASSQTTDYGYTF. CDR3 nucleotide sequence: TGTGCCAGCAGTCAGACAACGGACTATGGCTACACCTTC.

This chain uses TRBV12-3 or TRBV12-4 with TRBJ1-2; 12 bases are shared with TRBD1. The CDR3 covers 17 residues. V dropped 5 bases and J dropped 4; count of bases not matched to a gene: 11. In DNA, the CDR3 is TGTGCCAGCAGTCCATCGGGACAGGGGGCTTCGGCCTATGGCTACACCTTC. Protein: CASSPSGQGASAYGYTF.

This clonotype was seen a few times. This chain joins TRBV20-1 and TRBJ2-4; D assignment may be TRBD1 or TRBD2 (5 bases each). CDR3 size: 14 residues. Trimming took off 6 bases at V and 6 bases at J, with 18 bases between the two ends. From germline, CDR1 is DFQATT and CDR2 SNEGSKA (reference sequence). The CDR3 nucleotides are TGCAGTGCGCGTCCCGAGGGAAGGGGAAACATTCAGTACTTC. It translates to CSARPEGRGNIQYF.

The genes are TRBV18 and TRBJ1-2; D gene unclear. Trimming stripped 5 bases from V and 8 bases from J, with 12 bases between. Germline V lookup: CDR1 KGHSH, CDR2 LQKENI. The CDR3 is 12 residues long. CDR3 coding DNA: TGTGCCAGCTCATCCGGGTCAAGGGGCTACACCTTC. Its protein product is CASSSGSRGYTF.

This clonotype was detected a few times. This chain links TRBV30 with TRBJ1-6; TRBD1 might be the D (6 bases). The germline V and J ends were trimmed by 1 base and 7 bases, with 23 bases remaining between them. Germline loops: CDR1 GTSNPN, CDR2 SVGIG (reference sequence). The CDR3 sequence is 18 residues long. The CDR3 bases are TGTGCCTGGAGTGGGAACCCAGGCAGGGGATCTGTAAATTCACCCCTCCACTTT. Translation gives CAWSGNPGRGSVNSPLHF. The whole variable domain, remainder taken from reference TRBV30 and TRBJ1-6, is SQTIHQWPATLVQPVGSPLSLECTVEGTSNPNLYWYRQAAGRGLQLLFYSVGIGQISSEVPQNLSASRPQDRQFILSSKKLLLSDSGFYLCAWSGNPGRGSVNSPLHFGNGTRLTVT.

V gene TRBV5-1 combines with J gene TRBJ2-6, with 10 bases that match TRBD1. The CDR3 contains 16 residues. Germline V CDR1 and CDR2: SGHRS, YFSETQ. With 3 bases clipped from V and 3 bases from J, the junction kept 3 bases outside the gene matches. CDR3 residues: CASSSGQGLGANVLTF. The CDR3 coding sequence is TGCGCCAGCAGCTCGGGACAGGGGCTTGGGGCCAACGTCCTGACTTTC.

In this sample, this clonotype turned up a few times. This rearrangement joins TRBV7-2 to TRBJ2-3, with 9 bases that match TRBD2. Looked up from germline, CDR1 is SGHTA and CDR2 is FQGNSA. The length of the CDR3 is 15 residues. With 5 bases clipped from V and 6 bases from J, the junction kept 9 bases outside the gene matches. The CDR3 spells CASSPRGGAGDTQYF. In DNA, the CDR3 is TGTGCCAGCAGCCCACGCGGGGGGGCTGGGGATACGCAGTATTTT.

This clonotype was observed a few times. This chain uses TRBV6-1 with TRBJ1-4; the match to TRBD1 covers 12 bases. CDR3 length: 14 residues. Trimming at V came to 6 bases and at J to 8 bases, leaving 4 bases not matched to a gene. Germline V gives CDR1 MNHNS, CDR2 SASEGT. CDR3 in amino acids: CASRSGTGGEKLFF. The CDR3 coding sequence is TGTGCCAGCAGGTCCGGGACAGGGGGCGAAAAACTGTTTTTT.

CDR3 DNA sequence: TGTGCCAGCAGTGAAAATGGCTACAAAGACTATGGCTACACCTTC. Translating it yields CASSENGYKDYGYTF. The chain is built from TRBV6-1 and TRBJ1-2; no definite D call. The CDR3 length is 15 residues. V lost 2 bases and J 3 bases, leaving 13 bases between the germline ends. Looked up from germline, CDR1 is MNHNS and CDR2 is SASEGT.

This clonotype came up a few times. DNA for the CDR3: TGCAGCGTGCACGACAGGGGTCCATATCTAGAGCAGTACTTC. This gives the protein CSVHDRGPYLEQYF. The chain combines TRBV29-1 with TRBJ2-7; the match to TRBD1 covers 8 bases. This CDR3 has 14 residues. Germline lookup yields CDR1 SQVTM and CDR2 ANQGSEA. The J segment lost 7 bases and the V segment lost 6 bases, leaving 14 bases of the junction unmatched.

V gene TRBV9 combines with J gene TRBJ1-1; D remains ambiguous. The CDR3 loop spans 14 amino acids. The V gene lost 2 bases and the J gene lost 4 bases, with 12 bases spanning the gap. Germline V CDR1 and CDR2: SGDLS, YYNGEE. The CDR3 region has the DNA TGTGCCAGCAGCGTTCGACCGTCGGGCACTGAAGCTTTCTTT. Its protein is CASSVRPSGTEAFF.

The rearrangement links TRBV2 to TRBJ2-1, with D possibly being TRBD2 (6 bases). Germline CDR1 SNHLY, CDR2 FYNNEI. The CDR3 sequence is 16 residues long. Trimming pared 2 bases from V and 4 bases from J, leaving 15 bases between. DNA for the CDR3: TGTGCCAGCAGTGAAAGATGGGGGGAGCTATACAATGAGCAGTTCTTC. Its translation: CASSERWGELYNEQFF. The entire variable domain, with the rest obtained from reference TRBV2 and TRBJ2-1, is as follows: EPEVTQTPSHQVTQMGQEVILRCVPISNHLYFYWYRQILGQKVEFLVSFYNNEISEKSEIFDDQFSVERPDGSNFTLKIRSTKLEDSAMYFCASSERWGELYNEQFFGPGTRLTVL.

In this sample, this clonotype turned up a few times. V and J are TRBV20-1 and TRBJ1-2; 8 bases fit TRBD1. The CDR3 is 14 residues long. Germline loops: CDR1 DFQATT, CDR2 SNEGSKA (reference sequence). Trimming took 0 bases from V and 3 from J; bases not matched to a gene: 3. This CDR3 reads CSAREQGADYGYTF. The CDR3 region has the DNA TGCAGTGCTAGAGAGCAGGGGGCAGACTATGGCTACACCTTC.

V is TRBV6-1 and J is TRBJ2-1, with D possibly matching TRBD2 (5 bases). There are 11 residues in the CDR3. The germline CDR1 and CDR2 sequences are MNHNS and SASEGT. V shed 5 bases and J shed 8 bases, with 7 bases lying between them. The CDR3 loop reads CASSRGDEQFF. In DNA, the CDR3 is TGTGCCAGCAGTCGGGGAGATGAGCAGTTCTTC.

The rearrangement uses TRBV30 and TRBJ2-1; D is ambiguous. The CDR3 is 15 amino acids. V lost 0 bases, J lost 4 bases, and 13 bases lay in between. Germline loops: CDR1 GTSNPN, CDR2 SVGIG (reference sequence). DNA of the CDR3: TGTGCCTGGAGTGTAAGACCAGGTGGATACAATGAGCAGTTCTTC. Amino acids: CAWSVRPGGYNEQFF.

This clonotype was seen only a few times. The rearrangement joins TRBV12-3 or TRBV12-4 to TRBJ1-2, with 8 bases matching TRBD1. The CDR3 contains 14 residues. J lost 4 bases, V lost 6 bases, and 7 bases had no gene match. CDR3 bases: TGTGCCAGCAGCGAGGGACAGGTTGTCTATGGCTACACCTTC. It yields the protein CASSEGQVVYGYTF.